These 32 T cell receptor beta chains originate from one sample sequenced in a study of T cells in localized non-small cell lung cancer. TCRdb's copy holds only in-frame clones and misses some; the assay was immunoSEQ multiplex PCR. This table holds around 50,000 clones, 80% to 90% found once. Material: peripheral blood, obtained before any cancer treatment. The receptors stem from a woman aged 40 to 75 with stage I lung adenocarcinoma.

This chain links TRBV6-4 with TRBJ2-6, with 7 bases matching TRBD1. CDR1 is MRHNA and CDR2 is SNTAGT in the germline V gene. Losses at the gene ends were 5 bases for V and 0 bases for J; bases not matched to a gene: 4. The length of the CDR3 is 16 residues. The CDR3 DNA reads TGTGCCAGCAGTCCGGGACAGCACTCTGGGGCCAACGTCCTGACTTTC. Residues: CASSPGQHSGANVLTF.

The V and J genes are TRBV7-2 and TRBJ2-2, with D possibly being TRBD2 (6 bases). Per germline, CDR1 SGHTA and CDR2 FQGNSA. V was trimmed by 4 bases and J by 6 bases, leaving 21 bases between them. The length of the CDR3 is 17 residues. CDR3 nucleotides: TGTGCCAGCAGCTCCAGAGGTGGGGGGTCCGCCTCCGGGGAGCTGTTTTTT. Its translation is CASSSRGGGSASGELFF.

The chain combines TRBV7-9 with TRBJ2-5, with a weak D call TRBD2 (5 bases). Deletions cut 4 bases from V and 9 bases from J, with 9 bases between. Looked up from germline, CDR1 is SEHNR and CDR2 is FQNEAQ (reference sequence). CDR3 length: 11 residues. The CDR3 loop reads CASSSSGSQYF. The DNA for the CDR3 is TGTGCCAGCAGCTCTTCGGGGTCCCAGTACTTC.

Notes on this clone: The sample carries other DNA sequences with the same CDR3. The genes are TRBV11-3 and TRBJ2-3; the D call may be TRBD1 or TRBD2 (6 bases each). The ends were cut back, 1 base at V and 2 bases at J, with 10 bases in the middle. Looked up from germline, CDR1 is SGHNT and CDR2 is YENEEA. The CDR3 spans 15 residues. CDR3 loop: CASSLAGASTDTQYF. CDR3 bases: TGTGCCAGCAGCTTAGCGGGGGCCTCCACAGATACGCAGTATTTT.

The CDR3, as DNA: TGTGCCAGCAGCTCAGGGAAGCGGGGGGGCAATGAGCAGTTCTTC. Protein: CASSSGKRGGNEQFF. The V call is TRBV11-3, the J call TRBJ2-1; 10 bases map to TRBD2. The CDR3 has 15 amino acids. From germline, CDR1 is SGHNT and CDR2 YENEEA. The ends lost 4 bases at V and 6 bases at J; junction bases unmatched: 6.

The J gene is TRBJ2-1, the V gene TRBV9; no reliable D call. The CDR3 is made up of 16 amino acids. The V and J ends lost 0 bases and 6 bases respectively, with 16 bases between them. Germline V gene lookup returns CDR1 SGDLS and CDR2 YYNGEE. The CDR3 here is CASSVASDLMANEQFF. The DNA for the CDR3 is TGTGCCAGCAGCGTAGCTTCGGACCTAATGGCCAATGAGCAGTTCTTC.

This clone occurred once. This chain links TRBV19 with TRBJ2-7; D remains unclear. CDR3 length equals 13 residues. Trimming stripped 6 bases from V and 6 bases from J, with 15 bases between. Germline CDR1 reads LNHDA; CDR2 reads SQIVND (reference sequence). The CDR3 sequence: CASRADWAGEQYF. The DNA of the CDR3 is TGTGCCAGTAGGGCGGATTGGGCTGGCGAGCAGTACTTC.

The chain joins TRBV6-1 to TRBJ1-2; the D is unclear. The CDR3 totals 14 residues. Germline loops: CDR1 MNHNS, CDR2 SASEGT. Between the trimmed V and J ends, which lost 2 bases and 4 bases, there was a span of 11 bases. CDR3 protein: CASSEREDAYGYTF. The CDR3 nucleotides are TGTGCCAGCAGTGAACGTGAGGATGCCTATGGCTACACCTTC.

The chain is built from TRBV12-5 and TRBJ1-3; possibly TRBD1 for D (6 bases). This CDR3 comprises 17 residues. The germline V gene encodes CDR1 LGHNT and CDR2 FRNRAP. V lost 6 bases and J 0 bases, leaving 18 bases between the germline ends. The CDR3 coding sequence is TGTGCTAGTGGCTCACCGGACAGCCGACGCTCTGGAAACACCATATATTTT. It specifies CASGSPDSRRSGNTIYF.

The V gene is TRBV5-4, the J gene TRBJ2-7; maybe TRBD2 (6 bases). Germline lookup yields CDR1 SGHNT and CDR2 YYREEE (reference sequence). Between the trimmed V and J ends, which lost 0 bases and 7 bases, there was a span of 14 bases. The CDR3 consists of 14 residues. CDR3 protein: CASSLVQGRGEQYF. The CDR3 coding sequence is TGTGCCAGCAGCTTGGTTCAGGGACGGGGGGAGCAGTACTTC.

The chain employs TRBV7-8 and TRBJ1-3; D ambiguous. Trimming shortened V by 5 bases and J by 1 base, and 9 bases separated the two germline ends. The CDR3 is 14 residues long. The germline gives CDR1 SGHVS, CDR2 FQNEAQ. CDR3 amino acids: CASSRRGSGNTIYF. CDR3 bases: TGTGCCAGCAGCCGCCGGGGTTCTGGAAACACCATATATTTT.

This chain links TRBV29-1 with TRBJ2-3; a weak D match, TRBD2 (5 bases). The length of the CDR3 is 15 residues. In germline, CDR1 is SQVTM, CDR2 ANQGSEA. V was trimmed by 4 bases and J by 0 bases, leaving 14 bases between them. CDR3 amino acids: CSVAPFSVSTDTQYF. CDR3 DNA sequence: TGCAGCGTTGCTCCATTTAGCGTCAGCACAGATACGCAGTATTTT.

J is TRBJ1-5 and V is TRBV15; 9 nucleotides agree with TRBD1. This CDR3 is 14 amino acids long. V shed 8 bases and J 4 bases; nucleotides not matched to a gene: 6. Germline CDR1 and CDR2: LNHNV and YYDKDF (reference sequence). Here the CDR3 reads CATRTGDLNQPQHF. The DNA of the CDR3 is TGTGCCACCCGGACAGGGGACCTAAATCAGCCCCAGCATTTT.

CDR3 in DNA: TGCGCCAGCAGCCTGCTCAGTGGCCAGATGAACACTGAAGCTTTCTTT. Translation gives CASSLLSGQMNTEAFF. V gene TRBV4-1 combines with J gene TRBJ1-1; D unclear. Germline CDR1 is MGHRA and CDR2 is YSYEKL. The CDR3 has 16 residues. Deletions cut 4 bases from V and 0 bases from J, with 15 bases between.

This chain uses TRBV7-9 with TRBJ2-2, with D possibly matching TRBD2 (5 bases). V shed 3 bases and J shed 2 bases, with 16 bases lying between them. Germline V gene data show CDR1 as SEHNR and CDR2 as FQNEAQ (reference sequence). The CDR3 runs 17 residues. The CDR3 is CASSFPVGDINTGELFF. CDR3 bases: TGTGCCAGCAGCTTCCCCGTCGGGGATATTAACACCGGGGAGCTGTTTTTT.

This chain uses TRBV5-1 with TRBJ1-6; D unclear. The CDR3 runs to 15 residues. V lost 1 base and J 6 bases, leaving 11 bases between the germline ends. The germline gives CDR1 SGHRS, CDR2 YFSETQ. The DNA of the CDR3 is TGCGCCAGCAGCTTGTTGGTCGCCGCTAATTCACCCCTCCACTTT. Translated: CASSLLVAANSPLHF.

The chain uses TRBV11-2 and TRBJ2-7; 10 bases line up with TRBD1. The CDR3 spans 15 residues. The trim removed 3 bases at V and 3 bases at J, leaving 5 bases unmatched. Germline CDR1 reads SGHAT; CDR2 reads FQNNGV. CDR3 sequence: CASSFGTGAGYEQYF. The CDR3 DNA reads as TGTGCCAGCAGCTTTGGGACAGGGGCTGGCTACGAGCAGTACTTC.

The genes are TRBV10-1 and TRBJ1-1; no reliable D call. The CDR3 has 12 amino acids. Per germline, CDR1 WNHNN and CDR2 SYGVQD (reference sequence). V lost 3 bases and J lost 1, with 3 bases in between. The CDR3 DNA reads as TGCGCCAGCAGTGACCCGAACACTGAAGCTTTCTTT. It is translated as CASSDPNTEAFF.

The gene calls are TRBV12-5 and TRBJ2-3; 8 bases agree with TRBD2. The length of the CDR3 is 14 residues. CDR1 LGHNT and CDR2 FRNRAP come from the germline V gene. V gave up 4 bases and J gave up 1 base; unmatched junction bases: 1. CDR3 nucleotide sequence: TGTGCTAGTGGTTCTAGCGGGCGCACAGATACGCAGTATTTT. Its protein product is CASGSSGRTDTQYF.

In DNA, the CDR3 is TGCGCCAGCAGCCAAGTCCCAGGGGTTAGCACAGATACGCAGTATTTT. It is translated as CASSQVPGVSTDTQYF. The chain combines TRBV4-1 with TRBJ2-3, with D perhaps TRBD1 (6 bases). Germline V gene data show CDR1 as MGHRA and CDR2 as YSYEKL. The CDR3 extends over 16 amino acids. V lost 1 base and J 0 bases, leaving 11 bases between the germline ends.

The V call is TRBV6-4, the J call TRBJ2-3; a weak D match, TRBD1 (6 bases). Trimming removed 9 bases at V and 7 bases at J, with 14 bases between. The germline gives CDR1 MRHNA, CDR2 SNTAGT. This CDR3 region has 12 residues. For the CDR3, the DNA is TGTGCCAGGGGGACAACTAGTCATACGCAGTATTTT. Its translation is CARGTTSHTQYF.

V and J are TRBV19 and TRBJ2-1; D remains ambiguous. This CDR3 region has 16 residues. CDR1 and CDR2 (germline): LNHDA, SQIVND (reference sequence). V was shortened by 5 bases and J by 8 bases, with 22 bases between the two germline ends. For the CDR3, the DNA is TGTGCCAGTAGTCACTTTTTCGGCCTAATAGGCGATGAGCAGTTCTTC. It translates to CASSHFFGLIGDEQFF.

The chain joins TRBV6-1 to TRBJ1-5; weak D call: TRBD1 (6 bases). Per germline, CDR1 MNHNS and CDR2 SASEGT. The CDR3 is 13 amino acids. V lost 5 bases and J lost 15, with 20 bases in between. The CDR3 protein is CASSQNLRGSRHF. Here the CDR3 DNA reads TGTGCCAGCAGTCAAAATCTCAGGGGCTCCCGGCATTTT.

V usage is TRBV2 and J usage is TRBJ2-1; 9 bases are a match to TRBD1. The V gene's germline CDR1 is SNHLY and CDR2 FYNNEI. Unmatched junction bases numbered 13, after V lost 6 bases and J lost 10 bases. The CDR3 length is 15 residues. CDR3 sequence reads: CASSEGTGTIFEQFF. In DNA, the CDR3 is TGTGCCAGCAGCGAGGGGACAGGGACCATCTTCGAGCAGTTCTTC.

The chain is built from TRBV21-1 and TRBJ2-3; the DNA was not used to check the table's D call, TRBD1. TRBV21-1 is shown as a pseudogene. CDR3 length: 16 amino acids. CDR3 region: CASNGQGPLSTDTQYF. The CDR3 nucleotides are TGTGCCAGCAACGGCCAGGGCCCCCTAAGCACAGATACGCAGTATTTT.

The J gene is TRBJ2-1, the V gene TRBV9; TRBD2 agrees at 8 bases. Looked up from germline, CDR1 is SGDLS and CDR2 is YYNGEE. The CDR3 is 15 amino acids. With V trimmed by 4 bases and J by 0 bases, 3 bases remained unmatched. The CDR3 here is CASSPAGGSYNEQFF. The CDR3 DNA follows: TGTGCCAGCAGCCCGGCGGGGGGCTCCTACAATGAGCAGTTCTTC.

The chain is built from TRBV28 and TRBJ2-7; the D gene is possibly TRBD2 (5 bases). Germline V lookup: CDR1 MDHEN, CDR2 SYDVKM. This CDR3 comprises 14 residues. Trimming pared 6 bases from V and 1 base from J, leaving 13 bases between. The CDR3 coding sequence is TGTGCCAGCAGCGATCCCGGACTTTCCTACGAGCAGTACTTC. Protein: CASSDPGLSYEQYF.

The rearrangement links TRBV20-1 to TRBJ1-1; D gene uncertain. The germline gives CDR1 DFQATT, CDR2 SNEGSKA (reference sequence). Between the trimmed V and J ends, which lost 2 bases and 4 bases, there was a span of 5 bases. The CDR3 covers 11 residues. The CDR3 DNA is TGCAGTGCTAGACTGGGCACTGAAGCTTTCTTT. This codes for CSARLGTEAFF.

The DNA of the CDR3 is TGTGCCAGCAGTGTTCCACAGGTGTGGGACTATGGCTACACCTTC. This sequence encodes CASSVPQVWDYGYTF. The rearrangement joins TRBV2 to TRBJ1-2; D perhaps matches TRBD1 (5 bases). Germline assignment: CDR1 SNHLY and CDR2 FYNNEI. The CDR3 extends over 15 amino acids. V was shortened by 4 bases and J by 3 bases, with 15 bases between the two germline ends.

The rearrangement links TRBV2 to TRBJ2-1; a possible D gene is TRBD1 (6 bases). Germline lookup yields CDR1 SNHLY and CDR2 FYNNEI. V was pared by 6 bases and J by 0 bases, with 12 bases between. The CDR3 is 15 residues long. The CDR3 reads CASRNGQSSYNEQFF. The CDR3 coding sequence is TGTGCCAGCAGAAACGGACAGTCCTCCTACAATGAGCAGTTCTTC. Supplemented by reference TRBV2 and TRBJ2-1, the full variable domain reads EPEVTQTPSHQVTQMGQEVILRCVPISNHLYFYWYRQILGQKVEFLVSFYNNEISEKSEIFDDQFSVERPDGSNFTLKIRSTKLEDSAMYFCASRNGQSSYNEQFFGPGTRLTVL.

The chain links TRBV5-1 to TRBJ1-3, with 9 bases that match TRBD1. In germline, CDR1 is SGHRS, CDR2 YFSETQ. This CDR3 has 15 residues. With 1 base clipped from V and 4 bases from J, the junction kept 3 bases outside the gene matches. CDR3 in amino acids: CASSLTGQGGNTIYF. The CDR3 bases are TGCGCCAGCAGCTTGACGGGACAGGGCGGAAACACCATATATTTT.

This clone was recorded only once. This chain uses TRBV4-3 with TRBJ2-2; TRBD1 matches 7 bases. The V gene end was trimmed by 1 base and the J gene end by 3 bases; junction bases not matched to a gene: 8. The CDR3 covers 17 residues. Per germline, CDR1 LGHNA and CDR2 YSLEER. CDR3 sequence: CASSQALPGGDTGELFF. CDR3 bases: TGCGCCAGCAGCCAAGCCCTCCCAGGGGGAGACACCGGGGAGCTGTTTTTT.